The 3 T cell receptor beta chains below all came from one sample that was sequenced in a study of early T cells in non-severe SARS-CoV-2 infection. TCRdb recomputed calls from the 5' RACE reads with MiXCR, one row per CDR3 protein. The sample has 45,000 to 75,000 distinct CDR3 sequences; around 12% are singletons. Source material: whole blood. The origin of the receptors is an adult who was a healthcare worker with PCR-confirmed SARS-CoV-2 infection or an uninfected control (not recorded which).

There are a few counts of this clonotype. The CDR3 spells CASSEYGGNIQYF. As DNA, the CDR3 is TGTGCCAGCAGTGAATATGGCGGAAACATTCAGTACTTC. The genes are TRBV6-1 and TRBJ2-4; D gene unclear. V lost 2 bases, J lost 6 bases, and 8 bases lay in between. This CDR3 has 13 amino acids. The germline CDR1 and CDR2 sequences are MNHNS and SASEGT.

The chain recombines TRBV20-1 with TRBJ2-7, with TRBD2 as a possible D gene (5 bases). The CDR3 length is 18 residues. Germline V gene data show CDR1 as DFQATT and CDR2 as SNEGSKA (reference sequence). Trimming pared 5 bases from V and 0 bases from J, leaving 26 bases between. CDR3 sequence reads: CSAPHAGSRFGSSYEQYF. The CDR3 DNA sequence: TGCAGTGCTCCCCATGCGGGCAGCCGCTTCGGAAGCTCCTACGAGCAGTACTTC.

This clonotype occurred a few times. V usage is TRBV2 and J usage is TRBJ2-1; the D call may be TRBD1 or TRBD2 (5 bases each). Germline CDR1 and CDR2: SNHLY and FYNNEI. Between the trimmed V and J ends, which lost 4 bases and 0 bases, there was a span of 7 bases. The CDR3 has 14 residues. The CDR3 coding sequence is TGTGCCAGCAGTGGGGACGGCTCCTACAATGAGCAGTTCTTC. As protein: CASSGDGSYNEQFF. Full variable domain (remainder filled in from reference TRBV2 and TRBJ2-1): EPEVTQTPSHQVTQMGQEVILRCVPISNHLYFYWYRQILGQKVEFLVSFYNNEISEKSEIFDDQFSVERPDGSNFTLKIRSTKLEDSAMYFCASSGDGSYNEQFFGPGTRLTVL.